The 3 T cell receptor beta chains listed next were all sequenced from one sample in a study of PD-L1 blockade in urothelial cancer. Time point given: peripheral blood 6 weeks after treatment start. TCRdb's copy holds only in-frame clones and misses some; the assay was immunoSEQ multiplex PCR. The data show over 70,000 clones, approximately 87% seen once. Sequenced material: PBMCs, taken around atezolizumab (anti-PD-L1) treatment. Receptor source: a man between 70 and 80 years old with urothelial cancer.

J is TRBJ2-1 and V is TRBV27; 9 positions match TRBD1. This CDR3 comprises 13 residues. Germline CDR1 MNHEY, CDR2 SMNVEV (reference sequence). After removal of 4 bases from V and 15 bases from J, the junction contained 10 bases not matched to a gene. The CDR3 coding sequence is TGTGCCAGCAGTTATGGACAGGGGCTCCAAACGTTCTTC. Its translation: CASSYGQGLQTFF.

CDR3 residues: CASSPLPTGAAEKLFF. DNA for the CDR3: TGTGCCAGCAGTCCCCTCCCTACAGGGGCCGCTGAAAAACTGTTTTTT. V and J are TRBV28 and TRBJ1-4; 7 positions agree with TRBD1. Germline CDR1 reads MDHEN; CDR2 reads SYDVKM. V shed 5 bases, J shed 7 bases, and the junction held 13 bases outside the gene matches. The CDR3 runs 16 residues.

This chain links TRBV29-1 with TRBJ2-1; D not certain. Trimming left V 2 bases short and J 8 bases short, with 7 bases between. The germline V gene encodes CDR1 SQVTM and CDR2 ANQGSEA. This CDR3 is built from 11 residues. The CDR3 here is CSVERVDEQFF. The CDR3 coding sequence is TGCAGCGTTGAACGGGTTGATGAGCAGTTCTTC.